This T cell receptor beta chain was captured in a study of shared clonotypes between healthy human individuals. Background on the study: Three plates were used per donor for CD4 naive, three for CD4 memory, two for CD8 naive and one for CD8 memory. Study-level results: Clonotypes shared by all four donors outscored non-shared clonotypes in generation probability. Read depth was anticipated to influence clonotype sharing among donors.

This clone came up once. Antigen: not known. Both subsets, CD45RA+ naive and CD45RA-negative memory, were split from the CD4+ cells. Using immunoSEQ multiplex PCR, the repertoire was profiled, and TCRdb retains in-frame clones only, with some absent. The table shows under 200,000 clones, with over 80% occurring only once. V lost 5 bases, J lost 2 bases, and 6 bases lay in between. Germline V gene data show CDR1 as GTSNPN and CDR2 as SVGIG (reference sequence). The CDR3 consists of 11 residues. Input material: naive CD4+ T cells sorted from blood. As to subset: CD45RA+ positively selected. This receptor was obtained from a woman in her thirties in good health. V and J are TRBV30 and TRBJ1-2; unclear D gene. The CDR3: CAWEINYGYTF. In nucleotides, the CDR3 is TGTGCCTGGGAGATCAACTATGGCTACACCTTC. Full variable domain (missing parts from reference TRBV30 and TRBJ1-2): SQTIHQWPATLVQPVGSPLSLECTVEGTSNPNLYWYRQAAGRGLQLLFYSVGIGQISSEVPQNLSASRPQDRQFILSSKKLLLSDSGFYLCAWEINYGYTFGSGTRLTVV.